This TCR beta chain originates from a study of T cell responses to AZD1222 COVID-19 vaccine. About the study: The analysis combined second doses at about 4 or about 12 weeks.

A remark on this clone: Its antigen is not identified.

Overall study results and limits: Spike-specific TCR breadth rose after two AZD1222 doses, and depth rose as well. Most donors were white British and more were female, and clonal diversity was possibly underestimated. The reported proportion of spike-specific TCRs targeting unmutated variant regions was nearly half.

Measured with immunoSEQ multiplex PCR; TCRdb has only the in-frame clones, and not every one. The data contain 140,000 to 150,000 clones, about 91% of them singletons. Germline V gene lookup returns CDR1 SNHLY and CDR2 FYNNEI. J lost 1 base, V lost 3 bases, and 6 bases had no gene match. The CDR3 length is 17 residues. The sample in question was peripheral blood, obtained on day 0 of AZD1222 vaccination. The sequence derives from an adult in good health. The V call is TRBV2, the J call TRBJ2-6; TRBD1 matches 7 bases. The CDR3 region has the DNA TGTGCCAGCAGTGATAACGACAGGGTGTCTGGGGCCAACGTCCTGACTTTC. It translates to CASSDNDRVSGANVLTF.